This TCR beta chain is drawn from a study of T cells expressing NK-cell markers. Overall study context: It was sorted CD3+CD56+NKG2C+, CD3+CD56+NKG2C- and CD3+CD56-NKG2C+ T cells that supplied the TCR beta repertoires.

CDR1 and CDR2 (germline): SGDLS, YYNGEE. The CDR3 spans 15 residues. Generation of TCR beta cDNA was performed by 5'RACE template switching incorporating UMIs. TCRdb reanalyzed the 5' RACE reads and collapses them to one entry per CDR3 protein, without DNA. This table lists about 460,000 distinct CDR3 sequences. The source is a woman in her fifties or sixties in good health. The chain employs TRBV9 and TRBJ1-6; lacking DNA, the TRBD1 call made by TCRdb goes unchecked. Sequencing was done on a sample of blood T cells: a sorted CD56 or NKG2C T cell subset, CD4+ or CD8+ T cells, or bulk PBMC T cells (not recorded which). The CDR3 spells CASSVDTGTRSPLHF. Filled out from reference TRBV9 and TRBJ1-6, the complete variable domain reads DSGVTQTPKHLITATGQRVTLRCSPRSGDLSVYWYQQSLDQGLQFLIQYYNGEERAKGNILERFSAQQFPDLHSELNLSSLELGDSALYFCASSVDTGTRSPLHFGNGTRLTVT.